This TCR beta chain was obtained from a study of cytomegalovirus exposure and HLA in healthy donors. General study points: DRB1 showed the most TCR associations and HLA-C the fewest in a later analysis, as rates varied by HLA locus.

The PCR employed 60 Vbeta primers together with 13 Jbeta primers. Profiled with immunoSEQ multiplex PCR; TCRdb holds only in-frame clones, not every one. The sample contains about 82,000 clones, about 87% of which appear only once. Germline V lookup: CDR1 SGHRS, CDR2 YFSETQ. V was shortened by 3 bases and J by 5 bases, with 15 bases between the two germline ends. The CDR3 is 15 residues long. As to this clone: Its antigen is still unknown.

The sequencing sample was made of PBMCs. This clonotype originated in a man aged 18-30 years in good health and CMV-seronegative. The chain combines TRBV5-1 with TRBJ2-1, with no clear D. Here the CDR3 reads CASSSVDKVNNEQFF. The CDR3 bases are TGCGCCAGCAGCTCGGTAGACAAGGTTAACAATGAGCAGTTCTTC.